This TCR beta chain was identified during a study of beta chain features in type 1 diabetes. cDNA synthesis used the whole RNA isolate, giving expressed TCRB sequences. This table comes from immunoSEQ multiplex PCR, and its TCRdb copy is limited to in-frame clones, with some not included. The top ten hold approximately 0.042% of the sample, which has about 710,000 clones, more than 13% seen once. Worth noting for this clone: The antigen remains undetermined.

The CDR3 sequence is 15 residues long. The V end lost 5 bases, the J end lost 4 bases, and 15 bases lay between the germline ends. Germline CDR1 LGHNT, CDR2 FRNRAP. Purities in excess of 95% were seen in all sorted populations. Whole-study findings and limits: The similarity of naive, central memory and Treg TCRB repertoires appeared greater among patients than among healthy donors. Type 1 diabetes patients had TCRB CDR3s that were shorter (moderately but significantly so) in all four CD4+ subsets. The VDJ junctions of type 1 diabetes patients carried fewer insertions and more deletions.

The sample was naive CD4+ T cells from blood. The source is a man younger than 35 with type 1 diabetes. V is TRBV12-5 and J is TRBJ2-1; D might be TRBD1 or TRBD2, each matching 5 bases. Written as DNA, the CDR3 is TGTGCTAGTGGTACCGGGACGACTGGATACAATGAGCAGTTCTTC. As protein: CASGTGTTGYNEQFF.